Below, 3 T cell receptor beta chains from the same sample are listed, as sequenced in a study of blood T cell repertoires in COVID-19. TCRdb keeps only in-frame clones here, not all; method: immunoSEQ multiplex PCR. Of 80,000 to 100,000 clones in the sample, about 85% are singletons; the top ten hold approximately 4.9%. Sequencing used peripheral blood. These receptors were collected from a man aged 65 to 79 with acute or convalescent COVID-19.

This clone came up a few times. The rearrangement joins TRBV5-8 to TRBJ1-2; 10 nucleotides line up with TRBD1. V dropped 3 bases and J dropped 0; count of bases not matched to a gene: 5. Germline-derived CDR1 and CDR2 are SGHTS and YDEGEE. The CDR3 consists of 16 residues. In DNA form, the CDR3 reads TGTGCCAGCAGCTCGACAGGGGGCCCATCTAACTATGGCTACACCTTC. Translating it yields CASSSTGGPSNYGYTF.

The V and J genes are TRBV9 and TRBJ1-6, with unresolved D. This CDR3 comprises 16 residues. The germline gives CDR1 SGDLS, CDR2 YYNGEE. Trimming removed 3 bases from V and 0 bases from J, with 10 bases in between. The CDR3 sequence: CASSDPGSSYNSPLHF. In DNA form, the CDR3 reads TGTGCCAGCAGCGACCCGGGAAGCTCCTATAATTCACCCCTCCACTTT.

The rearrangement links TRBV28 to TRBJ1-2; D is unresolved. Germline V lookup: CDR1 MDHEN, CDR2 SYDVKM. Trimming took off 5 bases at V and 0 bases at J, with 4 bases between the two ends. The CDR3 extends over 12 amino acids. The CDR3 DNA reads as TGTGCCAGCAGTACTACTAACTATGGCTACACCTTC. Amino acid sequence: CASSTTNYGYTF.